The rows below give T cell receptor beta chains drawn from one sample of a study of T cell repertoires in cytomegalovirus infection. Their antigen targets remain unknown. TCRdb re-analysed the reads in MiXCR, keeping a single row per CDR3 protein. The repertoire includes about 900,000 distinct CDR3 sequences, approximately 30% of them detected once, and 10% to 15% sits in the top ten. This sample comprised cultured CD8+ T cells from PBMCs, obtained from culture after CMV antigen stimulation. The receptors shown here come from a human donor in good health (CMV status not recorded). Some clones in this sample may be carry-over from other donors' samples. Both conserved end residues are part of each CDR3. Fields, in order: V gene, J gene, D gene, clone size, CDR3 protein, CDR3 DNA. D genes are given only for firm matches. A row's size may be missing; if present it is once, few, many or a size class.

>TRBV2|TRBJ1-1|-|-
CASSEARRGNTEAFF
TGTGCCAGCAGTGAAGCTCGACGGGGGAACACTGAAGCTTTCTTT
>TRBV11-2|TRBJ1-1|-|-
CASSVRHHGDTEAFF
TGTGCCAGCAGCGTGAGACACCACGGGGACACTGAAGCTTTCTTT
>TRBV12-3/TRBV12-4|TRBJ1-2|-|-
CASSNTKSTAANYGYTF
TGTGCCAGCAGCAACACTAAGTCCACAGCGGCTAACTATGGCTACACCTTC
>TRBV4-1|TRBJ2-3|-|-
CASSPLKGTDTQYF
TGCGCCAGCAGCCCTTTAAAAGGGACAGATACGCAGTATTTT
>TRBV4-1|TRBJ1-6|-|few
CASSQDTRELGHNSPLHF
TGCGCCAGCAGCCAAGATACTCGTGAGTTGGGACATAATTCACCCCTCCACTTT
>TRBV24-1|TRBJ2-2|-|few
CATSDIAGETGELFF
TGTGCCACCAGTGATATAGCAGGGGAAACCGGGGAGCTGTTTTTT
>TRBV4-1|TRBJ2-3|-|-
CASSQVVPPQTSTDTQYF
TGCGCCAGCAGCCAAGTAGTTCCTCCACAGACTAGCACAGATACGCAGTATTTT
>TRBV7-3|TRBJ2-1|TRBD1|-
CASGEGPGQGYNEQFF
TGTGCCAGCGGAGAGGGGCCGGGACAGGGGTACAATGAGCAGTTCTTC
>TRBV7-9|TRBJ2-5|TRBD2|few
CASSPRTSGGPIGYQETQYF
TGTGCCAGCAGCCCACGAACTAGCGGGGGCCCCATCGGATACCAAGAGACCCAGTACTTC
>TRBV7-9|TRBJ2-5|TRBD1|many
CASSRDRGIETQYF
TGTGCCAGCAGCCGGGACAGGGGGATAGAGACCCAGTACTTC
>TRBV6-5|TRBJ1-1|-|-
CVSSYGGMNTEAFF
TGTGTCAGCAGTTACGGGGGAATGAACACTGAAGCTTTCTTT
>TRBV7-4|TRBJ2-3|TRBD2|-
CASSFGGGRGYTQYF
TGTGCCAGCAGCTTCGGCGGGGGGCGCGGATATACGCAGTATTTT
>TRBV6-5|TRBJ1-6|-|-
CASSYDRLYNSPLHF
TGTGCCAGCAGCTACGACAGGCTTTATAATTCACCCCTCCACTTT
>TRBV6-1|TRBJ2-1|TRBD2|-
CASGSGGGNEQFF
TGTGCCAGCGGAAGCGGGGGAGGCAATGAGCAGTTCTTC
>TRBV28|TRBJ1-5|-|-
CASSQPPAQHF
TGTGCCAGCAGTCAACCACCAGCCCAGCATTTT
>TRBV5-3|TRBJ2-5|-|-
CASSFLGGAGTETQYF
TGTGCCAGCAGCTTTCTGGGGGGGGCAGGGACGGAGACCCAGTACTTC
>TRBV7-8|TRBJ2-5|TRBD2|many
CASSLALLAGGLETQYF
TGTGCCAGCAGCTTAGCGTTGTTAGCGGGGGGGCTGGAGACCCAGTACTTC
>TRBV28|TRBJ2-3|-|-
CASSFMGLADTQYF
TGTGCCAGCAGTTTTATGGGCCTAGCGGATACGCAGTATTTT
>TRBV27|TRBJ2-1|TRBD1|-
CASSLLGTGVNEQFF
TGTGCCAGCAGCTTACTGGGGACAGGGGTCAATGAGCAGTTCTTC
>TRBV4-1|TRBJ2-7|TRBD2|-
CASSQTSGSYEQYF
TGCGCCAGCAGCCAAACTAGCGGGTCCTACGAGCAGTACTTC
>TRBV2|TRBJ1-6|-|-
CASTRGIDSPLHF
TGTGCCAGCACGAGGGGGATAGATTCACCCCTCCACTTT
>TRBV7-8|TRBJ2-1|TRBD1|-
CASRGEGQGRWNEQFF
TGTGCCAGCAGGGGGGAAGGACAGGGACGGTGGAATGAGCAGTTCTTC
>TRBV7-2|TRBJ1-6|-|many
CASSSVVYNSPLHF
TGTGCCAGCAGCTCTGTAGTGTATAATTCACCCCTCCACTTT
>TRBV19|TRBJ2-1|TRBD1|-
CASSSLRGQGWNEQFF
TGTGCCAGTAGCTCTCTCAGGGGACAGGGATGGAATGAGCAGTTCTTC
>TRBV7-2|TRBJ2-1|-|many
CASSHSPGTKVYYNEQFF
TGTGCCAGCAGCCATTCGCCCGGGACAAAGGTCTACTACAATGAGCAGTTCTTC
>TRBV6-1|TRBJ1-6|TRBD1|few
CASNNRGPANSPLHF
TGTGCCAGCAATAACAGGGGGCCGGCTAATTCACCCCTCCACTTT
>TRBV6-5|TRBJ2-5|TRBD2|few
CASSPLAGVTGETQYF
TGTGCCAGCTCACCACTAGCGGGGGTCACGGGGGAGACCCAGTACTTC
>TRBV11-3|TRBJ2-2|-|few
CASSAKGIRGTNTGELFF
TGTGCCAGCAGCGCGAAGGGAATCAGGGGAACGAACACCGGGGAGCTGTTTTTT
>TRBV28|TRBJ1-1|-|few
CASSWGVGTEAFF
TGTGCCAGCAGTTGGGGGGTGGGTACTGAAGCTTTCTTT
>TRBV19|TRBJ1-1|-|few
CASRILGESTTEAFF
TGTGCCAGTAGGATCCTTGGGGAGTCGACCACTGAAGCTTTCTTT
>TRBV12-3/TRBV12-4|TRBJ2-2|-|-
CASTLRGGELFF
TGTGCCAGCACCCTAAGAGGCGGGGAGCTGTTTTTT
>TRBV11-2|TRBJ1-1|-|-
CASSPLESEAFF
TGTGCCAGCAGCCCCTTAGAGTCTGAAGCTTTCTTT
>TRBV6-1|TRBJ1-2|TRBD1|few
CASSVTGDHISYGYTF
TGTGCCAGCAGTGTGACAGGGGACCACATTTCCTATGGCTACACCTTC
>TRBV10-3|TRBJ2-3|-|-
CAISESVGTDTQYF
TGTGCCATCAGTGAGTCTGTGGGTACAGATACGCAGTATTTT
>TRBV7-9|TRBJ1-2|-|-
CASSLDRDPNYGYTF
TGTGCCAGCAGCTTAGATAGAGATCCCAACTATGGCTACACCTTC
>TRBV19|TRBJ2-6|-|few
CASSILPASSGANVLTF
TGTGCCAGTAGTATTTTGCCAGCTAGCTCTGGGGCCAACGTCCTGACTTTC
>TRBV7-9|TRBJ1-6|-|-
CASRPLQGIVSPLHF
TGTGCCAGCAGGCCCTTACAGGGCATAGTCTCACCCCTCCACTTT
>TRBV4-3|TRBJ2-2|-|-
CASSPEPRGVDGELFF
TGCGCCAGCAGCCCGGAACCCCGCGGGGTTGACGGGGAGCTGTTTTTT
>TRBV19|TRBJ1-1|-|-
CASSPVLTGGAGAEAFF
TGTGCCAGTAGTCCGGTCCTCACAGGAGGGGCTGGCGCTGAAGCTTTCTTT
>TRBV6-6|TRBJ2-5|-|many
CASSSRLLGETQYF
TGTGCCAGCAGTTCTAGACTCCTCGGGGAGACCCAGTACTTC
>TRBV6-5|TRBJ2-7|-|-
CASSYGVPPNEQYF
TGTGCCAGCAGTTACGGGGTTCCTCCTAACGAGCAGTACTTC